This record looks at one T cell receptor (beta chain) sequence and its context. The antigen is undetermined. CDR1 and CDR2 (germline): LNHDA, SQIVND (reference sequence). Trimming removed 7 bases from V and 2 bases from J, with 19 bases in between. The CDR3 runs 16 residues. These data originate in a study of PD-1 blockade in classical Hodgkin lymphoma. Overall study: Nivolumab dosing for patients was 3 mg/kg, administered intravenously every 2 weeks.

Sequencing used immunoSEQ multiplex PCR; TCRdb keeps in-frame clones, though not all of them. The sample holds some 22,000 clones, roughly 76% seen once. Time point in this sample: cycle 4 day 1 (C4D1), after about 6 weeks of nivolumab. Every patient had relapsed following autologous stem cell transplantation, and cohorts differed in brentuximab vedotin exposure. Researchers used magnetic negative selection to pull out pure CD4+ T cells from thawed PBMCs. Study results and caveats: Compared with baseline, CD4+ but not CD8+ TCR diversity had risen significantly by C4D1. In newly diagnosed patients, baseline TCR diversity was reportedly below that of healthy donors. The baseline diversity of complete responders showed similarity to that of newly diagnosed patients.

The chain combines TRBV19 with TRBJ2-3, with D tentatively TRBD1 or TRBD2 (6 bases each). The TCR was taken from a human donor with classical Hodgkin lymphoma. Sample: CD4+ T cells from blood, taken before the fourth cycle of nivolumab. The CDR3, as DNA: TGTGCCAGTAATAAGGACTACAGGGTTTCCACAGATACGCAGTATTTT. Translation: CASNKDYRVSTDTQYF. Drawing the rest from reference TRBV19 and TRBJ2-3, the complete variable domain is DGGITQSPKYLFRKEGQNVTLSCEQNLNHDAMYWYRQDPGQGLRLIYYSQIVNDFQKGDIAEGYSVSREKKESFPLTVTSAQKNPTAFYLCASNKDYRVSTDTQYFGPGTRLTVL.